This is a list of T cell receptor beta chains from one sample in a study of blood T cell repertoires in COVID-19. Assay used: immunoSEQ multiplex PCR; TCRdb lists only in-frame clones, some missing. The table records about 210,000 clones, around 81% of them present only once. The sequenced sample consisted of PBMCs or T cells enriched from blood (not recorded which). The receptors were gathered from a woman aged 50 to 60 with acute COVID-19. CDR3s include the opening cysteine and the closing phenylalanine or tryptophan. D genes are given only for firm matches. Rows give clone size only sometimes, using once, few, many, or a class for an expanded clone.

J	D	size	V	DNA	CDR3
TRBJ2-1	TRBD2	NA	TRBV7-6	TGTGCCAGCAGCTTTAGCGGGGGGGCTCTTTATGAGCAGTTCTTC	CASSFSGGALYEQFF
TRBJ2-3	NA	NA	TRBV29-1	TGCAGCGTTGACGGGAGCGGGACAGATACGCAGTATTTT	CSVDGSGTDTQYF
TRBJ1-6	NA	NA	TRBV27	TGTGCCAGCACCATGATGACAGGAGTTGGGTCACCCCTCCACTTT	CASTMMTGVGSPLHF
TRBJ2-7	NA	NA	TRBV27	TGTGCCAGCAAAAAAGCCGGGCAGGGCGAGCAGTACTTC	CASKKAGQGEQYF
TRBJ1-1	TRBD1	NA	TRBV19	TGTGCCAGTACTTTGAGGGGGCAGAACACTGAAGCTTTCTTT	CASTLRGQNTEAFF
TRBJ2-3	NA	NA	TRBV2	TGTGCCAGCGGAAAGGAGCAGGGCAGCACAGATACGCAGTATTTT	CASGKEQGSTDTQYF
TRBJ2-1	TRBD1	NA	TRBV5-6	TGTGCCAGCAGCTTGGTTGGGACAGCCTCCTACAATGAGCAGTTCTTC	CASSLVGTASYNEQFF
TRBJ2-1	NA	once	TRBV6-4	TGTGCCAGCAGCTTAACGGGCTCCTACAATGAGCAGTTCTTC	CASSLTGSYNEQFF
TRBJ1-6	TRBD1	NA	TRBV6-2/TRBV6-3	TGTGCCAGCAGTTCCGGCACAGGGGGACATTCACCCCTCCACTTT	CASSSGTGGHSPLHF
TRBJ1-1	TRBD1	NA	TRBV27	TGTGCCAGCAGTAGGGGACAGGAAGCTTTCTTT	CASSRGQEAFF